This entry describes one T cell receptor beta chain. Its matching antigen is unknown. This sample was taken from a study of CD8+ T cells in alopecia areata. The wider study: Treated individuals took tofacitinib by mouth, 5 to 10 mg twice daily.

The CDR3 runs 14 residues. Germline V gene sequence: CDR1 SGDLS, CDR2 YYNGEE. V lost 2 bases and J lost 3, with 9 bases in between. Sequencing used cDNA as its template, made by extracting RNA and reverse transcribing it. The repertoire was sequenced with immunoSEQ multiplex PCR; TCRdb's copy has only in-frame clones and lacks some. The sample yields over 150,000 clones, less than 70% seen once. The treatment denotes: oral pan-JAK inhibitor, 5-10 mg twice daily. Study-wide findings and caveats: Scalp samples also yield sequences from resident alphabeta T cells of normal skin. Many expanded lesional clones persisted in scalp and blood during tofacitinib.

This material consisted of CD8+ T cells sorted from blood, taken at week 24, from a patient treated with tofacitinib. The receptor was derived from a human donor with alopecia areata. The chain uses TRBV9 and TRBJ1-5; perhaps TRBD1 as D (5 bases). In DNA, the CDR3 is TGTGCCAGCAGCGTGACAGACTTCAATCAGCCCCAGCATTTT. Translated: CASSVTDFNQPQHF. The variable domain in full, completed from reference TRBV9 and TRBJ1-5, reads DSGVTQTPKHLITATGQRVTLRCSPRSGDLSVYWYQQSLDQGLQFLIQYYNGEERAKGNILERFSAQQFPDLHSELNLSSLELGDSALYFCASSVTDFNQPQHFGDGTRLSIL.